A single sample gave rise to the 11 T cell receptor beta chains below, sequenced in a study of blood T cell repertoires in COVID-19. Profiling relied on immunoSEQ multiplex PCR, and the TCRdb table lists in-frame clones only, not all of them. Of roughly 250,000 clones in the sample, 80% to 90% were seen once. Sequenced material: peripheral blood. The receptor set was obtained from a woman aged 70-85 years with acute or convalescent COVID-19.

The chain recombines TRBV20-1 with TRBJ2-7, with D unresolved. V was shortened by 6 bases and J by 13 bases, with 19 bases between the two germline ends. The CDR3 extends over 11 amino acids. Germline CDR1 and CDR2: DFQATT and SNEGSKA (reference sequence). The CDR3 coding sequence is TGCAGTGCCGCCGACCAGCGCACGGCTTACTTC. This codes for CSAADQRTAYF.

About this clone itself: The identical CDR3 is also encoded by other nucleotide sequences in the sample. This chain uses TRBV5-6 with TRBJ1-2; TRBD1 might be the D (6 bases). This CDR3 has 13 residues. Germline CDR1 is SGHDT and CDR2 is YYEEEE. Trimming took 1 base from V and 4 from J, leaving 8 bases between them. The CDR3 spells CASSLSQGYGYTF. The CDR3 region has the DNA TGTGCCAGCAGCTTGTCACAGGGCTATGGCTACACCTTC.

This clone was picked up a small number of times. The V gene is TRBV10-3, the J gene TRBJ1-3; TRBD1 matches 8 bases. V was clipped by 5 bases and J by 2 bases; unmatched bases: 5. This CDR3 is 15 amino acids long. CDR1 is ENHRY, CDR2 SYGVKD, per germline. CDR3 sequence reads: CAISSDRVAGNTIYF. CDR3 DNA: TGTGCCATCAGTTCGGACAGGGTTGCTGGAAACACCATATATTTT.

The genes are TRBV4-3 and TRBJ1-2; D is unclear. Per the germline V gene, CDR1 is LGHNA and CDR2 is YSLEER. CDR3 length: 15 residues. Trimming removed 2 bases at V and 7 bases at J, with 17 bases between. This CDR3 is CASSQHRMVVSGYTF. The DNA of the CDR3 is TGCGCCAGCAGCCAACATCGAATGGTCGTGAGTGGCTACACCTTC.

The chain links TRBV28 to TRBJ1-4, with TRBD1 matching 9 bases. V was clipped by 7 bases and J by 8 bases; unmatched bases: 11. The CDR3 is made up of 15 amino acids. Germline V gene sequence: CDR1 MDHEN, CDR2 SYDVKM. CDR3 residues: CASTASTGGWEKLFF. The CDR3 nucleotides are TGTGCCAGCACTGCTTCGACAGGGGGTTGGGAAAAACTGTTTTTT.

This chain links TRBV2 with TRBJ2-3; 10 nucleotides align to TRBD2. This CDR3 comprises 17 residues. From germline, CDR1 is SNHLY and CDR2 FYNNEI. Trimming cost V 7 bases and J 3 bases; bases outside gene matches: 13. The chain's CDR3 is CASISSPSGGGTDTQYF. The DNA for the CDR3 is TGTGCCAGCATCTCAAGTCCTAGCGGGGGAGGGACAGATACGCAGTATTTT.

This sequence joins TRBV4-1 and TRBJ1-6; TRBD1 matches at 7 bases. J gave up 13 bases and V 5 bases, and 14 bases lay outside the gene matches. This CDR3 is built from 15 residues. The germline CDR1 and CDR2 sequences are MGHRA and YSYEKL. CDR3 nucleotides: TGCGCCAGCAGCGGCCCGCCGACAGGGCCGGTCCCCCTCCACTTT. This gives the protein CASSGPPTGPVPLHF.

The rearrangement links TRBV30 to TRBJ2-5, with 7 positions matching TRBD1. Germline V gene sequence: CDR1 GTSNPN, CDR2 SVGIG (reference sequence). The V gene end was trimmed by 2 bases and the J gene end by 4 bases; junction bases not matched to a gene: 4. The CDR3 totals 13 residues. The CDR3 nucleotides are TGTGCCTGGAGTCACCGACAGGGAGAGACCCAGTACTTC. The encoded protein is CAWSHRQGETQYF.

This chain links TRBV19 with TRBJ2-5; tentatively, D is TRBD1 (7 bases). CDR3 size: 13 residues. Germline V gene sequence: CDR1 LNHDA, CDR2 SQIVND (reference sequence). V was shortened by 5 bases and J by 4 bases, with 11 bases between the two germline ends. The chain's CDR3 is CASSQGGAETQYF. Written as DNA, the CDR3 is TGTGCCAGTAGTCAGGGGGGCGCAGAGACCCAGTACTTC.

The V call is TRBV7-2, the J call TRBJ2-3, with 14 positions matching TRBD2. CDR1 is SGHTA, CDR2 FQGNSA, per germline. The CDR3 consists of 16 residues. V was pared by 4 bases and J by 3 bases, with 3 bases of the junction left unmatched. CDR3 sequence reads: CASSYGLAGGTDTQYF. CDR3 nucleotide sequence: TGTGCCAGCAGCTATGGACTAGCGGGGGGAACAGATACGCAGTATTTT. Together with reference TRBV7-2 and TRBJ2-3, the CDR3 gives the full variable domain: GAGVSQSPSNKVTEKGKDVELRCDPISGHTALYWYRQSLGQGLEFLIYFQGNSAPDKSGLPSDRFSAERTGGSVSTLTIQRTQQEDSAVYLCASSYGLAGGTDTQYFGPGTRLTVL.

This chain connects TRBV4-2 to TRBJ2-5; 7 bases line up with TRBD2. This CDR3 has 15 amino acids. Trimming removed 0 bases from V and 1 base from J; junction bases left unmatched: 2. Germline V lookup: CDR1 LGHNA, CDR2 YNFKEQ. CDR3 residues: CASSQDGLGQETQYF. In DNA form, the CDR3 reads TGTGCCAGCAGCCAAGACGGACTAGGCCAAGAGACCCAGTACTTC.